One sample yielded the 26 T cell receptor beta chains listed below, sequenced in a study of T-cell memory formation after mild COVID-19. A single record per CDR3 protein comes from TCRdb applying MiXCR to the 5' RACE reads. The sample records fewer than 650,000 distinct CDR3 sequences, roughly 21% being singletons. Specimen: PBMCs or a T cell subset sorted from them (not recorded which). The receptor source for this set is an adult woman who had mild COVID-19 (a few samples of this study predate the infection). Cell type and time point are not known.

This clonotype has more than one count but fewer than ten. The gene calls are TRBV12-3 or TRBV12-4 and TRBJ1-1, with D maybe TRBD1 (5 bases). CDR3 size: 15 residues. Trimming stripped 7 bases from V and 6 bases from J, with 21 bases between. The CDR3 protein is CASIPQVDRKSEAFF. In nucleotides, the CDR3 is TGTGCCAGCATCCCTCAGGTCGACAGAAAGTCTGAAGCTTTCTTT.

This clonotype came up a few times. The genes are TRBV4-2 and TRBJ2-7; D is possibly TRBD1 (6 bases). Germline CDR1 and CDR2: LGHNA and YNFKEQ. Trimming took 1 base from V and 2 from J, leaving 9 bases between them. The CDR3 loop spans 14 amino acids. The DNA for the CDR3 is TGTGCCAGCAGCCAAGGGACAGCCCCCTACGAGCAGTACTTC. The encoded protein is CASSQGTAPYEQYF.

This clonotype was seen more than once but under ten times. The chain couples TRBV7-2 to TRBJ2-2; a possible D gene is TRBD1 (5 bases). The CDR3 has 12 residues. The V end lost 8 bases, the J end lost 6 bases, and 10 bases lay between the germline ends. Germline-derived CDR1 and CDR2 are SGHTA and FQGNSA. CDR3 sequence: CASWEGAGELFF. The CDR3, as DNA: TGTGCCAGCTGGGAAGGGGCCGGGGAGCTGTTTTTT. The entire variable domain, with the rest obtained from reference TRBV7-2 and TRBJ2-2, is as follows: GAGVSQSPSNKVTEKGKDVELRCDPISGHTALYWYRQSLGQGLEFLIYFQGNSAPDKSGLPSDRFSAERTGGSVSTLTIQRTQQEDSAVYLCASWEGAGELFFGEGSRLTVL.

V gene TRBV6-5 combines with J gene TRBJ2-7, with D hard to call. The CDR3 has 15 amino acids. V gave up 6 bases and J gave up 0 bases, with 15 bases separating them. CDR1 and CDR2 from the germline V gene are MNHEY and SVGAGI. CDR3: CASSPLWGSSYEQYF. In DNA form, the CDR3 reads TGTGCCAGCAGCCCACTCTGGGGATCCTCCTACGAGCAGTACTTC.

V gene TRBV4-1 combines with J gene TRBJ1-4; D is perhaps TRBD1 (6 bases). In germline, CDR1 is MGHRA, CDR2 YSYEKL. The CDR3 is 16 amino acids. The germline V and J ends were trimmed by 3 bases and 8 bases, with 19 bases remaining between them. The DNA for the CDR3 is TGCGCCAGCAGCCATCCTTTAAAGACAGGTGGAGAAAAACTGTTTTTT. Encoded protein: CASSHPLKTGGEKLFF.

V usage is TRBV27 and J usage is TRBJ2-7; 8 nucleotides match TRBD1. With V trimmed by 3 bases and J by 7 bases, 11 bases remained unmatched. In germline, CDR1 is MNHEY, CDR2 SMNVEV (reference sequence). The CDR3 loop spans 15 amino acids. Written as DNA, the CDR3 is TGTGCCAGCAGTTTCCTAATGACAGGGGACGAGGAGCAGTACTTC. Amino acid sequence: CASSFLMTGDEEQYF.

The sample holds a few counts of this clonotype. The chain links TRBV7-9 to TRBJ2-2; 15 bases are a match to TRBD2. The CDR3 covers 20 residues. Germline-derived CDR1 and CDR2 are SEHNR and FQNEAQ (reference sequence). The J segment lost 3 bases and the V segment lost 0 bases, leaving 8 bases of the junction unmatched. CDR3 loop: CASSLARPGLAGGHTGELFF. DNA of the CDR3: TGTGCCAGCAGCTTAGCCCGCCCGGGACTAGCGGGAGGCCACACCGGGGAGCTGTTTTTT.

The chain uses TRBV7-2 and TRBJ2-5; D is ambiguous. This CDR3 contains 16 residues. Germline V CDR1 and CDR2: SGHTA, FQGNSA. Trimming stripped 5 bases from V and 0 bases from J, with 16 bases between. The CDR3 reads CASSPSRVRHQETQYF. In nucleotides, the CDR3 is TGTGCCAGCAGCCCCTCCCGAGTGCGGCACCAAGAGACCCAGTACTTC. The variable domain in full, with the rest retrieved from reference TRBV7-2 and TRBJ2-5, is GAGVSQSPSNKVTEKGKDVELRCDPISGHTALYWYRQSLGQGLEFLIYFQGNSAPDKSGLPSDRFSAERTGGSVSTLTIQRTQQEDSAVYLCASSPSRVRHQETQYFGPGTRLLVL.

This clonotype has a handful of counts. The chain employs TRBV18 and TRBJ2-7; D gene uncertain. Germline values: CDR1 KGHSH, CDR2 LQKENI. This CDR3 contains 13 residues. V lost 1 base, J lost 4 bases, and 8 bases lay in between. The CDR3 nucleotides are TGTGCCAGCTCACCACAAGAAGCATACGAGCAGTACTTC. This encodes CASSPQEAYEQYF.

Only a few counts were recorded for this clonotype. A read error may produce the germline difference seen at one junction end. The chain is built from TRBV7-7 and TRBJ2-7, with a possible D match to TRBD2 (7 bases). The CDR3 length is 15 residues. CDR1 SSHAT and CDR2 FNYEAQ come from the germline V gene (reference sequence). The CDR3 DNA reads TGTGCTAGCAGCCCTGTCCGTGGGGGGGCCGGCGAGCAGTACTTC. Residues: CASSPVRGGAGEQYF.

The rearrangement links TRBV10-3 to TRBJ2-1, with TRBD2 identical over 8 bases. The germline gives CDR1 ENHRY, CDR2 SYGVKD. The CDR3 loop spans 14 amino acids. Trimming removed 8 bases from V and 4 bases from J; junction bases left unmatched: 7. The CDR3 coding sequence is TGTGCCATCCGCCGGACTAGCACTTACAATGAGCAGTTCTTC. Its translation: CAIRRTSTYNEQFF.

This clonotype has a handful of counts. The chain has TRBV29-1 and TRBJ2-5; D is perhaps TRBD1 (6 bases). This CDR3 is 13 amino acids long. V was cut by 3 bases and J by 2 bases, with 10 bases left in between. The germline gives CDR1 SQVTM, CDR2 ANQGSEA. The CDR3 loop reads CSVDRTGQETQYF. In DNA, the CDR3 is TGCAGCGTTGACCGAACAGGGCAAGAGACCCAGTACTTC.

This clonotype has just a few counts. The CDR3, as DNA: TGTGCCAGCAGTTTAGCAACGGGGCAGAACACCGGGGAGCTGTTTTTT. Residues: CASSLATGQNTGELFF. J is TRBJ2-2 and V is TRBV27, with D possibly being TRBD1 or TRBD2 (5 bases each). This CDR3 is built from 16 residues. V was pared by 2 bases and J by 1 base, with 11 bases between. The germline V gene encodes CDR1 MNHEY and CDR2 SMNVEV (reference sequence).

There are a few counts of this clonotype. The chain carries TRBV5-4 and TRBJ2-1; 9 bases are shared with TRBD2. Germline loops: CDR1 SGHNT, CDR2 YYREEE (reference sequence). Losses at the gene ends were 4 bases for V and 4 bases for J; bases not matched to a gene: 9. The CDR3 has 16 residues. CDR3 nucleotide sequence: TGTGCCAGCAGCGGCGGGGCGGGGGGGCCTTACAATGAGCAGTTCTTC. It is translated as CASSGGAGGPYNEQFF.

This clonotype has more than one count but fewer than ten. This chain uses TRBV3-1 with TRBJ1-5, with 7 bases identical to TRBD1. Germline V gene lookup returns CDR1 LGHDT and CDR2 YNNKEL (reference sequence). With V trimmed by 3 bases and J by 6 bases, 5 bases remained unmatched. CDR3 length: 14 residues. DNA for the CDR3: TGTGCCAGCAGCCAGACAGGGTCGGGTCAGCCCCAGCATTTT. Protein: CASSQTGSGQPQHF.

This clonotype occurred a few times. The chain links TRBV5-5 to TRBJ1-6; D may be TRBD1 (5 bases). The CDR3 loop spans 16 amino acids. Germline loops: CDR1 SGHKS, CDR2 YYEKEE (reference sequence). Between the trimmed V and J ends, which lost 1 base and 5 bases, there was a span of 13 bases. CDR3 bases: TGTGCCAGCAGCTTGAGTAGGGGAGTGGATAATTCACCCCTCCACTTT. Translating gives CASSLSRGVDNSPLHF.

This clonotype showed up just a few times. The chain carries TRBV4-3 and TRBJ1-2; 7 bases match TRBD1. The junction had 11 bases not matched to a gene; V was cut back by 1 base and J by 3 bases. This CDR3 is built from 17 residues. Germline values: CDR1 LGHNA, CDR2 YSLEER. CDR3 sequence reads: CASSQVPPTGSYYGYTF. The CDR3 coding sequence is TGCGCCAGCAGCCAAGTACCTCCGACAGGGTCATACTATGGCTACACCTTC.

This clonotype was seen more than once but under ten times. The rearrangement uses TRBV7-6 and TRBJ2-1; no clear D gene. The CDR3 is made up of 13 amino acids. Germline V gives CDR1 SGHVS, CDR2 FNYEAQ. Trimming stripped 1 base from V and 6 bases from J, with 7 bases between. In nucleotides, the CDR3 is TGTGCCAGCAGCTTAGGGCGCCTCAATGAGCAGTTCTTC. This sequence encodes CASSLGRLNEQFF.

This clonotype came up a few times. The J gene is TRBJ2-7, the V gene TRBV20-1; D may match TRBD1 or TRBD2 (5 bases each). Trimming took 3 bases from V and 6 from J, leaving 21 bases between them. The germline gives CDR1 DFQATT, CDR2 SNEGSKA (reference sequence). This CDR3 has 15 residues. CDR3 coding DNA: TGCAGTGCTAGCCCGGCCGGGACCCCTCTTGTCGAGCAGTACTTC. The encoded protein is CSASPAGTPLVEQYF.

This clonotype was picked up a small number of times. DNA for the CDR3: TGTGCCACCAGCCCTAGTTGGAACGGGGGGAGTAGGAACACTGAAGCTTTCTTT. This translates into CATSPSWNGGSRNTEAFF. J is TRBJ1-1 and V is TRBV24-1; D might be TRBD1 (5 bases). V was clipped by 7 bases and J by 1 base, with 24 bases between them. The CDR3 is made up of 18 amino acids. Germline V gene data show CDR1 as KGHDR and CDR2 as SFDVKD.

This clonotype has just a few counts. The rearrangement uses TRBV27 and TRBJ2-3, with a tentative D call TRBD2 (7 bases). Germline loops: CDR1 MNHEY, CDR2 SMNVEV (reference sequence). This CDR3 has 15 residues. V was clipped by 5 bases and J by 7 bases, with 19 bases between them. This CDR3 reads CASSGYREGGNTQYF. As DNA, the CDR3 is TGTGCCAGCAGTGGCTACAGGGAGGGCGGGAATACGCAGTATTTT.

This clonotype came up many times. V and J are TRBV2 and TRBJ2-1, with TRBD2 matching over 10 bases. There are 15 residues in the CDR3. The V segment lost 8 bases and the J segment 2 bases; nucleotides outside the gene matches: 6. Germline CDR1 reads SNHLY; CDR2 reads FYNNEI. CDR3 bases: TGTGCCAGCGCCTCTAGCGGGGGAACCTACAATGAGCAGTTCTTC. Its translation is CASASSGGTYNEQFF.

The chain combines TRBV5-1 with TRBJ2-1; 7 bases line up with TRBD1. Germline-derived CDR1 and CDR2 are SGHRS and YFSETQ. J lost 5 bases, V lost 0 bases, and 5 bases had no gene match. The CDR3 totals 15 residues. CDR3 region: CASSLGQGLDNEQFF. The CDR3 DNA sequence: TGCGCCAGCAGCTTGGGACAGGGTTTGGACAATGAGCAGTTCTTC.

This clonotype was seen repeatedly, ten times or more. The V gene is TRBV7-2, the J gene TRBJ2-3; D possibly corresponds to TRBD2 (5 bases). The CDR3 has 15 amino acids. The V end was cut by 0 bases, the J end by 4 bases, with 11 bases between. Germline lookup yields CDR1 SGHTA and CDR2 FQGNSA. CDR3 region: CASSLAGSRADTQYF. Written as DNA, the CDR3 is TGTGCCAGCAGCTTAGCGGGGAGTCGGGCAGATACGCAGTATTTT. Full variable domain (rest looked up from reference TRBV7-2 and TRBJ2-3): GAGVSQSPSNKVTEKGKDVELRCDPISGHTALYWYRQSLGQGLEFLIYFQGNSAPDKSGLPSDRFSAERTGGSVSTLTIQRTQQEDSAVYLCASSLAGSRADTQYFGPGTRLTVL.

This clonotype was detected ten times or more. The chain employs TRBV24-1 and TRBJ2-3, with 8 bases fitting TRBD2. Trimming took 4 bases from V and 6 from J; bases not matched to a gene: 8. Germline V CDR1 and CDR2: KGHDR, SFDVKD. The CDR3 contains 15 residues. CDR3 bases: TGTGCCACCAGTGACCCGGGACTAGTAGGGGATACGCAGTATTTT. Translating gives CATSDPGLVGDTQYF.

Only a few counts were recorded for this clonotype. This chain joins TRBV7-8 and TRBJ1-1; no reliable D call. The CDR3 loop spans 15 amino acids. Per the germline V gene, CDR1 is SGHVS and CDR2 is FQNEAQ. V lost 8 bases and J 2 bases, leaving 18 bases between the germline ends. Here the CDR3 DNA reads TGTGCCAGCTCTTCCGGAGGCCAGTATAACACTGAAGCTTTCTTT. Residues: CASSSGGQYNTEAFF.